This TCR beta chain was observed in a study of T cell changes during pregnancy in multiple sclerosis. TCRdb's copy holds only in-frame clones and misses some; the assay was immunoSEQ multiplex PCR. The table lists some 38,000 clones, nearly 90% of them singletons. This CDR3 is built from 17 residues. Germline loops: CDR1 GTSNPN, CDR2 SVGIG (reference sequence). Trimming took 2 bases from V and 6 from J; bases not matched to a gene: 14. This specimen was CD4+ T cells from peripheral blood mononuclear cells, taken in the second trimester of pregnancy. This chain connects TRBV30 to TRBJ2-3; 10 bases align to TRBD2. The receptor comes from a female donor with multiple sclerosis, enrolled in a pregnancy study. The CDR3 bases are TGTGCCTGGAGTCTCACTTCGGGACTAGCGCGGGATGATACGCAGTATTTT. Amino acids: CAWSLTSGLARDDTQYF.